This T cell receptor beta chain derives from a study of OX40 agonist ivuxolimab in advanced cancers. Generated by immunoSEQ multiplex PCR, the TCRdb table keeps only in-frame clones and is missing some. The data show approximately 76,000 clones, around 94% seen once. V dropped 10 bases and J dropped 5; count of bases not matched to a gene: 13. Germline V gene sequence: CDR1 LNHDA, CDR2 SQIVND (reference sequence). The CDR3 is made up of 15 amino acids. This clone has a single count. The chain joins TRBV19 to TRBJ2-5, with TRBD2 matching 10 bases. The sequence derives from an adult with an advanced solid tumor such as melanoma, head and neck, liver or kidney cancer. The starting material was CD4+ or CD8+ T cells sorted from blood, obtained in a trial of the OX40 agonist ivuxolimab. The CDR3 DNA reads as TGTGCCACCCGAGGGGCTAGCGGGAGCGGGGAGACCCAGTACTTC. This codes for CATRGASGSGETQYF.